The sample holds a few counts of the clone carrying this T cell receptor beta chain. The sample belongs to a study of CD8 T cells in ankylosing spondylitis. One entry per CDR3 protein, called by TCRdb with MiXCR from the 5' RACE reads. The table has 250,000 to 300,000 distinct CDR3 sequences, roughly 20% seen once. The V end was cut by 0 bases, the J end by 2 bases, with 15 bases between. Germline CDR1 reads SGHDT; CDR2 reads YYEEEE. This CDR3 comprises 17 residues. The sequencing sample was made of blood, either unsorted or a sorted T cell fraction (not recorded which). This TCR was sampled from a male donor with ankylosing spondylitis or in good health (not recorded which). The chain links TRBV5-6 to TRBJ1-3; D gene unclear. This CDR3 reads CASSLVEGWSPGNTIYF. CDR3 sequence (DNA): TGTGCCAGCAGCTTGGTGGAGGGATGGTCCCCTGGAAACACCATATATTTT.